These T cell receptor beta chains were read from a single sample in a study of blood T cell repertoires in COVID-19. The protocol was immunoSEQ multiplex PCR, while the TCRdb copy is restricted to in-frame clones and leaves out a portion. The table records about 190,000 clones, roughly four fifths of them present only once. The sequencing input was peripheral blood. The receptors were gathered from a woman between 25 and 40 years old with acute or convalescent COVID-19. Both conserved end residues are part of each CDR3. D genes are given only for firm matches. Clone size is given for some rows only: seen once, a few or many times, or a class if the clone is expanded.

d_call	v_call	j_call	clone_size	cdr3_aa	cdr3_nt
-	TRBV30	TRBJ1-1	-	CAWNGDREAFF	TGTGCCTGGAACGGTGATAGAGAAGCTTTCTTT
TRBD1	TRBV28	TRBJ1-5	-	CASRRQGGGQPQHF	TGTGCCAGCAGGAGACAGGGAGGTGGACAGCCCCAGCATTTT
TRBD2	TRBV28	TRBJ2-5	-	CASRTSGMRETQYF	TGTGCCAGCAGGACTAGCGGGATGCGGGAGACCCAGTACTTC
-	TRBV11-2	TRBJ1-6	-	CASSFQGDRPLHF	TGTGCCAGCAGCTTCCAAGGGGATCGACCCCTCCACTTT
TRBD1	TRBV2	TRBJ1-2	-	CASRGTGYGYTF	TGTGCCAGCAGAGGGACAGGGTATGGCTACACCTTC
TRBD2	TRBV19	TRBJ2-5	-	CASSSGRVRGETQYF	TGTGCCAGTTCTAGCGGGAGGGTCCGGGGAGAGACCCAGTACTTC
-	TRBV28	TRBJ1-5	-	CASSLAAGNNQPQHF	TGTGCCAGCAGTCTTGCCGCAGGGAATAATCAGCCCCAGCATTTT
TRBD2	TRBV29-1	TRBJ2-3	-	CSVDAGAPDTQYF	TGCAGCGTTGATGCGGGAGCCCCAGATACGCAGTATTTT
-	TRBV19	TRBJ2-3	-	CASSIRTGSTDTQYF	TGTGCCAGTAGTATACGAACAGGCAGCACAGATACGCAGTATTTT
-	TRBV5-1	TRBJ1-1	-	CASRGLGAFF	TGCGCCAGCAGGGGACTGGGAGCTTTCTTT
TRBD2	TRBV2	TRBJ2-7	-	CANSIGREEQYF	TGTGCCAACTCGATCGGGCGGGAGGAGCAGTACTTC
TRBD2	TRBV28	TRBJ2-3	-	CASSWGTGTSGETDTQYF	TGTGCCAGCAGTTGGGGGACCGGGACTAGCGGGGAAACAGATACGCAGTATTTT
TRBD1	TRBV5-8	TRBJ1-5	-	CASSSGQGTLPQHF	TGTGCCAGCAGCTCGGGACAGGGGACACTCCCCCAGCATTTT
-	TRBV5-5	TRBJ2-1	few	CASSLGLSSYNEQFF	TGTGCCAGCAGCTTGGGGTTGAGCTCCTACAATGAGCAGTTCTTC
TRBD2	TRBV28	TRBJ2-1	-	CASSPPARAGGRRNEQFF	TGTGCCAGCAGCCCCCCTGCCCGAGCGGGGGGCCGGCGTAATGAGCAGTTCTTC
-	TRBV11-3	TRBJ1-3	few	CASSSGGSGNTIYF	TGTGCCAGCAGCTCGGGGGGTTCTGGAAACACCATATATTTT
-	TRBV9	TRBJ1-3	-	CASSVEQARNTIYF	TGTGCCAGCAGCGTAGAACAGGCTCGAAACACCATATATTTT
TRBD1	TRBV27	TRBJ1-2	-	CASRSAGGANYGYTF	TGTGCCAGCAGGTCCGCAGGGGGAGCTAACTATGGCTACACCTTC
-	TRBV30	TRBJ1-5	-	CAWSPGSFNQPQHF	TGTGCCTGGAGTCCCGGGTCCTTCAATCAGCCCCAGCATTTT
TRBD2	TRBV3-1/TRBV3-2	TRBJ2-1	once	CASSQVGGGLAGRSPYNEQFF	TGTGCCAGCAGCCAAGTAGGGGGTGGGCTAGCGGGTCGCTCGCCCTACAATGAGCAGTTCTTC
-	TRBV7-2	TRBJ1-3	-	CASSFRGGTSGNTIYF	TGTGCCAGCAGCTTTCGGGGGGGAACCTCTGGAAACACCATATATTTT
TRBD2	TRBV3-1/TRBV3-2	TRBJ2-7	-	CASRGTSGSSYEQYF	TGTGCCAGCAGGGGGACTAGCGGTAGCTCCTACGAGCAGTACTTC
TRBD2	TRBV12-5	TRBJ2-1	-	CASAPGTSGVEQFF	TGTGCTAGTGCCCCCGGGACTAGCGGGGTAGAGCAGTTCTTC
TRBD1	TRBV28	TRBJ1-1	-	CASRPGQNMNTEAFF	TGTGCCAGCAGGCCGGGACAGAACATGAACACTGAAGCTTTCTTT
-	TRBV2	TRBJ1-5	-	CASSASNQPQHF	TGTGCCAGCAGTGCAAGCAATCAGCCCCAGCATTTT
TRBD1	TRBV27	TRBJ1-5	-	CASSASLTGMESQHF	TGTGCCAGCAGCGCCTCGTTGACAGGGATGGAGTCCCAGCATTTT
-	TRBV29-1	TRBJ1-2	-	CSAREANYGYTF	TGCAGCGCCCGCGAAGCTAACTATGGCTACACCTTC
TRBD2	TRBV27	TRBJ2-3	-	CASSFGLAGSVDTQYF	TGTGCCAGCAGTTTCGGACTAGCGGGGTCTGTAGATACGCAGTATTTT
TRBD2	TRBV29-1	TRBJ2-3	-	CSGRTSGMGAQYF	TGCAGCGGACGAACTAGCGGGATGGGAGCGCAGTATTTT
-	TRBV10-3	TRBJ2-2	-	CAISVSLTMRIAGELFF	TGTGCCATCAGTGTGTCCCTGACTATGCGAATTGCCGGGGAGCTGTTTTTT
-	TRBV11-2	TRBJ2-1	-	CASRRVSGIGTREQFF	TGTGCCAGCAGGCGGGTGTCGGGGATCGGAACGCGTGAGCAGTTCTTC
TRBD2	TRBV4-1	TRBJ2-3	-	CASSGPGGYTDTQYF	TGCGCCAGCAGCGGGCCGGGGGGGTACACAGATACGCAGTATTTT
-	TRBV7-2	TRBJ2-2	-	CASSPVGGANTGELFF	TGTGCCAGCAGCCCGGTCGGGGGAGCGAACACCGGGGAGCTGTTTTTT
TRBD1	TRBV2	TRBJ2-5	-	CASSGPTGVEETQYF	TGTGCCAGCAGTGGGCCTACAGGGGTGGAAGAGACCCAGTACTTC
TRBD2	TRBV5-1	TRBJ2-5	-	CASSLVSLAGETQYF	TGCGCCAGCAGCCTGGTGTCCTTAGCGGGGGAGACCCAGTACTTC
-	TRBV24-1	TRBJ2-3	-	CATSPEAALSTDTQYF	TGTGCCACCTCGCCGGAGGCGGCTCTGAGCACAGATACGCAGTATTTT
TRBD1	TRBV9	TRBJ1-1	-	CASSGQGTKTEAFF	TGTGCCAGCAGCGGACAGGGGACAAAGACTGAAGCTTTCTTT
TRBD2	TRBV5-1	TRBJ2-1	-	CASSPRLAENNEQFF	TGCGCCAGCAGCCCTCGACTAGCGGAGAACAATGAGCAGTTCTTC
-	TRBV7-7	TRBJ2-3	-	CASSLGRGRADTQYF	TGTGCCAGCAGCTTAGGTAGGGGTAGGGCAGATACGCAGTATTTT
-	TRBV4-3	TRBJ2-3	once	CASSRGVGTQYF	TGCGCCAGCAGCCGCGGGGTCGGGACGCAGTATTTT
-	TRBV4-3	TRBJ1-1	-	CASSLGLQNTEAFF	TGCGCCAGCAGTCTGGGACTCCAGAACACTGAAGCTTTCTTT
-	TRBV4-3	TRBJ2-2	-	CASSRRPGGGELFF	TGCGCCAGCAGCCGTCGGCCCGGGGGAGGGGAGCTGTTTTTT
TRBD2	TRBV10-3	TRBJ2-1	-	CAIAAISGADNEQFF	TGTGCCATCGCGGCTATTAGCGGGGCCGACAATGAGCAGTTCTTC
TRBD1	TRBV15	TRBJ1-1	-	CATSRWGQGGTEAFF	TGTGCCACCAGCAGATGGGGACAGGGGGGCACTGAAGCTTTCTTT
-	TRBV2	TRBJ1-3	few	CASSELTAGNTIYF	TGTGCCAGCAGTGAACTCACGGCTGGAAACACCATATATTTT
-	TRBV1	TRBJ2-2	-	CTSSHPPGGGGELFF	TGCACCAGCAGCCATCCCCCTGGGGGGGGCGGGGAGCTGTTTTTT
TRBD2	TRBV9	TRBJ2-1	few	CASSHSSGGISDEQFF	TGTGCCAGCAGCCACAGTAGCGGGGGGATTTCGGATGAGCAGTTCTTC
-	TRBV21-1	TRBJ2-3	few	CASTKRGQATDTQYF	TGTGCCAGCACCAAGCGGGGACAGGCAACAGATACGCAGTATTTT
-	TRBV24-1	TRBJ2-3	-	CATSDPQADTQYF	TGTGCCACCAGTGACCCGCAGGCAGATACGCAGTATTTT
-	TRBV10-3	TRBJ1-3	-	CATGDFSGNTIYF	TGTGCCACCGGAGACTTTTCTGGAAACACCATATATTTT
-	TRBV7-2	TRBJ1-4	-	CASSLIRVTTNEKLFF	TGTGCCAGCAGCTTAATTCGGGTAACAACTAATGAAAAACTGTTTTTT
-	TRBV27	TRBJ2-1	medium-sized	CASSNQQGFRYNEQFF	TGTGCCAGCAGTAATCAACAGGGATTTAGATACAATGAGCAGTTCTTC
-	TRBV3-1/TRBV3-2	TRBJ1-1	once	CASSPYPYPDTEAFF	TGTGCCAGCAGCCCCTATCCCTACCCGGACACTGAAGCTTTCTTT
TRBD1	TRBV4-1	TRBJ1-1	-	CASSPGQGRNTEAFF	TGCGCCAGCAGCCCGGGACAGGGGAGAAACACTGAAGCTTTCTTT